The T cell receptor beta chain described here comes from a study of blood T cell repertoires in COVID-19. Study details: Samples of COVID-19 (acute and convalescent) were obtained from the United States, Italy and Spain. Sources were T cells, B-cell-depleted T cells, or PBMCs; the material itself was cDNA or gDNA.

Methods used by the authors: It was from reference gene primer amplification that nucleated cell counts were estimated. Libraries were prepared by immunoSEQ multiplex PCR; TCRdb keeps only in-frame clonotypes and omits some of them. That table furnishes V, J and clone size, whereas the DNA furnished D and trimming. The sample records 200,000 to 250,000 clones, 84% being singletons. CDR3 length equals 14 residues. V lost 11 bases and J lost 6; bases outside the gene matches: 12. This chain uses TRBV23-1 with TRBJ2-2, with 7 bases that match TRBD1. TRBV23-1 is noted as an ORF with a role that remains uncertain. This receptor was obtained from an older woman who had recovered from COVID-19. The material sequenced was peripheral blood. The CDR3 DNA reads as TGCGCCCGACAACAGGGGTTGAGGTCCGGGGAGCTGTTTTTT. Amino acid sequence: CARQQGLRSGELFF.